The present T cell receptor beta chain was sequenced within a study of T cells after yellow fever vaccination. The V gene lost 5 bases and the J gene lost 4 bases, with 9 bases spanning the gap. The CDR3 runs to 13 residues. Germline V gives CDR1 SGHTA, CDR2 FQGNSA. TCRdb re-called the 5' RACE reads through MiXCR, storing one row per CDR3 protein. The data show a few hundred thousand distinct CDR3 sequences, around 13% seen once. The TCR originated in a man younger than 35 who received the YFV17D yellow fever vaccine. Sample: CD4+ T cells sorted from PBMCs, taken 15 days after the yellow fever booster vaccination. The chain combines TRBV7-2 with TRBJ1-3; D gene uncertain. The CDR3 bases are TGTGCCAGCAGCCCCGACATCGGAAACACCATATATTTT. This gives the protein CASSPDIGNTIYF. Full variable domain (remainder filled in from reference TRBV7-2 and TRBJ1-3): GAGVSQSPSNKVTEKGKDVELRCDPISGHTALYWYRQSLGQGLEFLIYFQGNSAPDKSGLPSDRFSAERTGGSVSTLTIQRTQQEDSAVYLCASSPDIGNTIYFGEGSWLTVV.